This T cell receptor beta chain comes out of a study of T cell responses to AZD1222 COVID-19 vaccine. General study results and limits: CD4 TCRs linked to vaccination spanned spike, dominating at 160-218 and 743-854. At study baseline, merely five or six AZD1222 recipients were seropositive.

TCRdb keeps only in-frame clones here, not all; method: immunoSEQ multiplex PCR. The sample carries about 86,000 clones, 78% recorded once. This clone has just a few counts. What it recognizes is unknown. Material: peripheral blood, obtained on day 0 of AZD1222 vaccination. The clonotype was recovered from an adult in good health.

Here the CDR3 reads CASSFMENTEAFF. The CDR3 DNA is TGTGCCAGCAGCTTCATGGAGAACACTGAAGCTTTCTTT. The chain is built from TRBV11-2 and TRBJ1-1; unclear D gene. Germline V lookup: CDR1 SGHAT, CDR2 FQNNGV. The CDR3 extends over 13 amino acids. V was pared by 3 bases and J by 1 base, with 6 bases between. Looking up the rest from reference TRBV11-2 and TRBJ1-1 gives the full variable domain: EAGVAQSPRYKIIEKRQSVAFWCNPISGHATLYWYQQILGQGPKLLIQFQNNGVVDDSQLPKDRFSAERLKGVDSTLKIQPAKLEDSAVYLCASSFMENTEAFFGQGTRLTVV.